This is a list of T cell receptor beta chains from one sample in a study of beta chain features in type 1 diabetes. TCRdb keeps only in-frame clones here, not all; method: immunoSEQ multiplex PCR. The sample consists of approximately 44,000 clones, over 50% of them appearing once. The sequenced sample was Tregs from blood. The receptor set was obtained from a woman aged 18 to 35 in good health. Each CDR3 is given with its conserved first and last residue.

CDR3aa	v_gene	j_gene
CASSLTSQNDRRNQPQHF	TRBV11-2	TRBJ1-5
CATEDRVNTEAFF	TRBV10-3	TRBJ1-1
CASSQLKTGNYGYTF	TRBV28	TRBJ1-2
CASSQQFNQPQHF	TRBV14	TRBJ1-5
CAWRRQGTVGDAEAFF	TRBV30	TRBJ1-1
CASSWGQGNNQPQHF	TRBV7-9	TRBJ1-5
CASSQSGQGASNHTEAFF	TRBV23-1	TRBJ1-1
CASRPTGGRSHEQYF	TRBV28	TRBJ2-7
CASSLRGRSLNEQFF	TRBV28	TRBJ2-1
CASSLAGGGATQYF	TRBV5-4	TRBJ2-5
CASSYDRGVLNEQFF	TRBV6-5	TRBJ2-1
CASSTGGGRVTDTQYF	TRBV7-9	TRBJ2-3
CSVGQGFDKNIQYF	TRBV29-1	TRBJ2-4
CASSQRATGLYNEQFF	TRBV14	TRBJ2-1
CASSQDRVATDTQYF	TRBV4-2	TRBJ2-3
CASSETGTRVNEQFF	TRBV4-1	TRBJ2-1
CASSPGDIHGYTF	TRBV4-2	TRBJ1-2
CASSLNGAGETTDTQYF	TRBV11-2	TRBJ2-3
CASSPWAGWSGELFF	TRBV5-1	TRBJ2-2
CASRGLAGDFYEQYF	TRBV2	TRBJ2-7